A single sample is the source of the 15 T cell receptor beta chains below, sequenced in a study of T cells expressing NK-cell markers. TCRdb reprocessed the 5' RACE reads, keeping one entry per CDR3 protein, no DNA. The ten top clones account for 4.2%, within a sample of 200,000 to 300,000 distinct CDR3 sequences. The sample taken for sequencing was blood T cells: a sorted CD56 or NKG2C T cell subset, CD4+ or CD8+ T cells, or bulk PBMC T cells (not recorded which). The receptors were gathered from a woman between 18 and 70 years old in good health.

This chain links TRBV20-1 with TRBJ2-7; TCRdb's D gene call, TRBD2, goes unchecked for lack of DNA. The CDR3 length is 14 residues. The germline V gene has CDR1 DFQATT and CDR2 SNEGSKA (reference sequence). CDR3 region: CSARSGYPSYEQYF.

CDR3: CASSSGLAGGPSGPNEQFF. The chain has TRBV5-4 and TRBJ2-1; there is no DNA to check the TCRdb D call of TRBD2. Germline values: CDR1 SGHNT, CDR2 YYREEE (reference sequence). This CDR3 region has 19 residues.

The chain is built from TRBV4-3 and TRBJ2-4. CDR1 is LGHNA, CDR2 YSLEER, per germline. CDR3 length: 14 amino acids. The CDR3 spells CASSQELLENIQYF.

This chain links TRBV18 with TRBJ1-1. The CDR3 runs 16 residues. In germline, CDR1 is KGHSH, CDR2 LQKENI. The CDR3 region is CASSRTPTEEGTEAFF.

J is TRBJ1-5 and V is TRBV28; TCRdb lists TRBD1, though no DNA is available to test this call. CDR3 size: 15 residues. Per the germline V gene, CDR1 is MDHEN and CDR2 is SYDVKM. This CDR3 reads CASSLLGVSNQPQHF.

The rearrangement uses TRBV20-1 and TRBJ2-1; TCRdb gives TRBD1 as the D gene, but with no DNA this cannot be confirmed. This CDR3 is 15 amino acids long. Germline V lookup: CDR1 DFQATT, CDR2 SNEGSKA (reference sequence). CDR3 amino acids: CSARDHRGQRNEQFF.

The chain links TRBV9 to TRBJ2-1; as DNA is missing, the TRBD2 call by TCRdb cannot be tested. Germline CDR1 is SGDLS and CDR2 is YYNGEE. CDR3 length: 16 residues. The CDR3 loop is CASSPRYGGARNEQFF.

The chain is built from TRBV24-1 and TRBJ2-3; TCRdb's D call of TRBD2 is untestable without DNA. Germline assignment: CDR1 KGHDR and CDR2 SFDVKD. CDR3 size: 13 residues. The chain's CDR3 is CATAGGKGDTQYF.

The chain is built from TRBV7-2 and TRBJ2-3. Germline CDR1 is SGHTA and CDR2 is FQGNSA. This CDR3 is built from 13 residues. CDR3 protein: CASSKDSTDTQYF. Looking up the rest from reference TRBV7-2 and TRBJ2-3 gives the full variable domain: GAGVSQSPSNKVTEKGKDVELRCDPISGHTALYWYRQSLGQGLEFLIYFQGNSAPDKSGLPSDRFSAERTGGSVSTLTIQRTQQEDSAVYLCASSKDSTDTQYFGPGTRLTVL.

V is TRBV24-1 and J is TRBJ2-3; with no DNA, the TCRdb D assignment of TRBD2 cannot be verified. CDR3 length equals 15 residues. The germline V gene has CDR1 KGHDR and CDR2 SFDVKD. The CDR3 loop reads CATSDPGLNTDTQYF.

The V gene is TRBV12-3 or TRBV12-4, the J gene TRBJ2-2; TCRdb proposes TRBD1, but this gene call is untestable without DNA. This CDR3 spans 15 amino acids. CDR3 region: CASSYGTGNTGELFF.

The V gene is TRBV5-6, the J gene TRBJ1-2; no DNA is available, so the TRBD1 call from TCRdb remains unchecked. Germline CDR1 reads SGHDT; CDR2 reads YYEEEE. The CDR3 runs to 13 residues. CDR3 residues: CASSLEQAYGYTF.

The chain couples TRBV24-1 to TRBJ2-3; with no DNA, the TCRdb D assignment of TRBD2 cannot be verified. Germline loops: CDR1 KGHDR, CDR2 SFDVKD. The CDR3 contains 16 residues. The CDR3 loop is CATSDLGGDPTDTQYF.

The chain couples TRBV15 to TRBJ1-2. This CDR3 is 14 amino acids long. Germline CDR1 and CDR2: LNHNV and YYDKDF (reference sequence). This CDR3 is CATSRAVSLYGYTF.

The gene calls are TRBV18 and TRBJ2-5; absent DNA, TCRdb's TRBD2 call cannot be checked. CDR1 and CDR2 (germline): KGHSH, LQKENI. The CDR3 spans 15 residues. This chain's CDR3 is CASSPPRAERETQYF.